This passage covers 32 T cell receptor beta chains from one sample sequenced in a study of T cells in Graves' hyperthyroidism and ophthalmopathy. The CDR3 regions of TCR beta were amplified from RNA transcripts. The HTBI set primed first-round TCR CDR3 RT-PCR. In TCRdb, the multiplex PCR reads were re-called with MiXCR into one record per CDR3 protein. The table shows about 400,000 distinct CDR3 sequences, with 15% to 17% occurring only once. Material for sequencing was blood. Receptors were obtained from a young woman with Graves' hyperthyroidism that later progressed to Graves' ophthalmopathy.

The V call is TRBV6-1, the J call TRBJ2-3, with 7 bases that match TRBD2. The CDR3 totals 18 residues. Germline V gene lookup returns CDR1 MNHNS and CDR2 SASEGT. Losses at the gene ends were 1 base for V and 2 bases for J; bases not matched to a gene: 12. The CDR3 bases are TGTGCCAGCAGTGAAGACATTTGGCCAAGCGGGACCACAGATACGCAGTATTTT. As protein: CASSEDIWPSGTTDTQYF.

This clonotype has only a few counts. V and J are TRBV6-1 and TRBJ1-5; 7 nucleotides line up with TRBD1. The CDR3 runs to 16 residues. Germline CDR1 is MNHNS and CDR2 is SASEGT. V shed 5 bases and J 1 base; nucleotides not matched to a gene: 8. CDR3 sequence (DNA): TGTGCCAGCAGTACAAAACAGGGGACGAGCAATCAGCCCCAGCATTTT. Translation: CASSTKQGTSNQPQHF.

The J gene is TRBJ2-7, the V gene TRBV4-2; 8 bases match TRBD2. The CDR3 runs 16 residues. Germline trimming cut 5 bases from V and 3 bases from J; bases unmatched to any gene: 12. The V gene's germline CDR1 is LGHNA and CDR2 YNFKEQ. The CDR3 region is CASSVASGTRSYEQYF. In nucleotides, the CDR3 is TGTGCCAGCAGCGTAGCTTCTGGGACTAGGAGCTACGAGCAGTACTTC.

This clonotype was observed many times. V gene TRBV7-2 combines with J gene TRBJ1-5, with unresolved D. CDR3 length: 15 residues. CDR1 is SGHTA and CDR2 is FQGNSA in the germline V gene. Trimming removed 2 bases at V and 2 bases at J, with 10 bases between. CDR3 amino acids: CASSLSSWGNQPQHF. As DNA, the CDR3 is TGTGCCAGCAGCTTAAGCAGTTGGGGCAATCAGCCCCAGCATTTT.

This clonotype occurred many times. The chain carries TRBV5-1 and TRBJ1-2, with D maybe TRBD1 (5 bases). This CDR3 has 15 residues. The germline V gene encodes CDR1 SGHRS and CDR2 YFSETQ. Between the trimmed V and J ends, which lost 2 bases and 3 bases, there was a span of 14 bases. DNA for the CDR3: TGCGCCAGCAGCTTTGACAGTATCGGGGACTATGGCTACACCTTC. This encodes CASSFDSIGDYGYTF. Looking up the rest from reference TRBV5-1 and TRBJ1-2 gives the full variable domain: KAGVTQTPRYLIKTRGQQVTLSCSPISGHRSVSWYQQTPGQGLQFLFEYFSETQRNKGNFPGRFSGRQFSNSRSEMNVSTLELGDSALYLCASSFDSIGDYGYTFGSGTRLTVV.

This CDR3 is CASSLPGGQGVREQYF. In DNA, the CDR3 is TGTGCCAGCAGCTTGCCTGGCGGACAGGGGGTTCGCGAGCAGTACTTC. The rearrangement uses TRBV5-4 and TRBJ2-7; TRBD1 aligns across 10 bases. The CDR3 sequence is 16 residues long. Germline V gene lookup returns CDR1 SGHNT and CDR2 YYREEE (reference sequence). V dropped 1 base and J dropped 6; count of bases not matched to a gene: 10.

J is TRBJ2-6 and V is TRBV6-9, with 9 bases that match TRBD1. This CDR3 has 15 residues. Looked up from germline, CDR1 is MNHGY and CDR2 is SVAAGI. With V trimmed by 2 bases and J by 11 bases, 7 bases remained unmatched. The CDR3 loop is CASSYTGTGPYVLTF. The CDR3 DNA is TGTGCCAGCAGTTATACCGGGACAGGGCCATACGTCCTGACTTTC.

J is TRBJ2-2 and V is TRBV12-3 or TRBV12-4; no firm D call. V was clipped by 6 bases and J by 0 bases, with 8 bases between them. The CDR3 consists of 14 residues. The CDR3 bases are TGTGCCAGCAGACGGGTCACGAACACCGGGGAGCTGTTTTTT. Translating it yields CASRRVTNTGELFF.

This clonotype has at least ten counts. This sequence joins TRBV29-1 and TRBJ2-7; 8 bases match TRBD1. The V segment lost 7 bases and the J segment 9 bases; nucleotides outside the gene matches: 8. CDR1 is SQVTM and CDR2 is ANQGSEA in the germline V gene. The CDR3 sequence is 11 residues long. The CDR3: CSAGDRRGQYF. The CDR3 region has the DNA TGCAGCGCCGGGGACAGGAGGGGGCAGTACTTC.

This clonotype occurred many times. V usage is TRBV28 and J usage is TRBJ2-1, with TRBD2 matching over 9 bases. The CDR3 runs to 15 residues. The V segment lost 7 bases and the J segment 4 bases; nucleotides outside the gene matches: 8. Germline V gene lookup returns CDR1 MDHEN and CDR2 SYDVKM. CDR3 DNA: TGTGCCAGCAAAACCGGACTAGCGATATACAATGAGCAGTTCTTC. It is translated as CASKTGLAIYNEQFF.

This clonotype was seen a handful of times. This chain uses TRBV7-9 with TRBJ2-3; D is unclear. The CDR3 runs to 12 residues. V lost 6 bases, J lost 2 bases, and 6 bases lay in between. CDR1 is SEHNR and CDR2 is FQNEAQ in the germline V gene (reference sequence). The CDR3 sequence is CASRDDTDTQYF. In DNA, the CDR3 is TGTGCCAGCAGGGATGACACAGATACGCAGTATTTT.

This clonotype turned up a few times. The CDR3 loop reads CASSVQGKNEQFF. The CDR3, as DNA: TGTGCCAGCAGCGTACAGGGAAAGAATGAGCAGTTCTTC. The V and J genes are TRBV9 and TRBJ2-1, with a tentative D call TRBD1 (5 bases). V shed 1 base and J shed 7 bases, with 9 bases lying between them. The length of the CDR3 is 13 residues. Germline V gene sequence: CDR1 SGDLS, CDR2 YYNGEE.

This clonotype was counted ten times or more. This chain links TRBV7-9 with TRBJ2-7; 8 bases match TRBD1. The germline gives CDR1 SEHNR, CDR2 FQNEAQ (reference sequence). J lost 5 bases, V lost 3 bases, and 9 bases had no gene match. CDR3 length: 15 amino acids. CDR3 loop: CASSFGQGGGHEQYF. The CDR3 DNA reads as TGTGCCAGCAGCTTCGGACAGGGTGGGGGCCACGAGCAGTACTTC.

This clonotype showed up many times. The V call is TRBV7-9, the J call TRBJ2-1, with D maybe TRBD2 (6 bases). Trimming took 5 bases from V and 10 from J, leaving 24 bases between them. CDR1 SEHNR and CDR2 FQNEAQ come from the germline V gene (reference sequence). There are 16 residues in the CDR3. CDR3 bases: TGTGCCAGCAGCCCCCCTATTGACAGACCGGGAGTGGAGCAGTTCTTC. Residues: CASSPPIDRPGVEQFF.

The table lists this clonotype with many counts. The chain has TRBV28 and TRBJ1-1, with TRBD1 matching 9 bases. CDR1 is MDHEN, CDR2 SYDVKM, per germline. The CDR3 runs 15 residues. Trimming took 5 bases from V and 6 from J; bases not matched to a gene: 10. This chain's CDR3 is CASSPPGTGRAEAFF. CDR3 in DNA: TGTGCCAGCAGTCCCCCCGGGACAGGGAGGGCTGAAGCTTTCTTT. Using reference TRBV28 and TRBJ1-1 for the parts outside the CDR3, the full variable domain is DVKVTQSSRYLVKRTGEKVFLECVQDMDHENMFWYRQDPGLGLRLIYFSYDVKMKEKGDIPEGYSVSREKKERFSLILESASTNQTSMYLCASSPPGTGRAEAFFGQGTRLTVV.

This clonotype appeared a single time. This may be a read error, as it is one base from a much larger clone. The chain uses TRBV28 and TRBJ2-7; D is unclear. The germline gives CDR1 MDHEN, CDR2 SYDVKM. CDR3 length: 11 amino acids. The V gene lost 7 bases and the J gene lost 5 bases, with 9 bases spanning the gap. The CDR3 nucleotides read TGTGCCAGCACGGGCAACCACGAGCAGTACTTC. It yields the protein CASTGNHEQYF.

This clonotype was detected ten times or more. The rearrangement uses TRBV27 and TRBJ1-4; D uncertain. V lost 6 bases and J 6 bases, leaving 11 bases between the germline ends. Germline CDR1 MNHEY, CDR2 SMNVEV (reference sequence). The CDR3 length is 13 residues. The chain's CDR3 is CASRSFLDEKLFF. The DNA of the CDR3 is TGTGCCAGCAGATCTTTCCTCGATGAAAAACTGTTTTTT.

This clonotype has a count of ten or more. The chain couples TRBV25-1 to TRBJ1-1; D unresolved. Deletions cut 3 bases from V and 0 bases from J, with 5 bases between. CDR3 length: 13 amino acids. The germline V gene has CDR1 MGHDK and CDR2 SYGVNS. CDR3 loop: CASSEGLNTEAFF. As DNA, the CDR3 is TGTGCCAGCAGTGAGGGGTTGAACACTGAAGCTTTCTTT.

This clonotype came up a few times. CDR3 in amino acids: CSARDWSLADYNEQFF. The CDR3 DNA is TGCAGTGCTAGAGATTGGAGCCTAGCAGATTACAATGAGCAGTTCTTC. The rearrangement links TRBV20-1 to TRBJ2-1, with D possibly TRBD2 on 5 matching bases. The CDR3 sequence is 16 residues long. Trimming pared 0 bases from V and 4 bases from J, leaving 16 bases between. From germline, CDR1 is DFQATT and CDR2 SNEGSKA (reference sequence).

The chain recombines TRBV20-1 with TRBJ1-1; D gene ambiguous. Deletions cut 0 bases from V and 0 bases from J, with 14 bases between. The CDR3 is made up of 16 amino acids. Germline V gene sequence: CDR1 DFQATT, CDR2 SNEGSKA (reference sequence). Here the CDR3 DNA reads TGCAGTGCTAGAGATTTTCACAGTTTCATGAACACTGAAGCTTTCTTT. Encoded protein: CSARDFHSFMNTEAFF.

This clonotype was picked up many times. The V gene is TRBV20-1, the J gene TRBJ2-3, with TRBD2 identical over 8 bases. Germline V lookup: CDR1 DFQATT, CDR2 SNEGSKA (reference sequence). CDR3 length: 15 residues. V shed 2 bases, J shed 6 bases, and the junction held 10 bases outside the gene matches. CDR3 sequence (DNA): TGCAGTGCTAGATTTGCTGGCGGGAGGAGGGATACGCAGTATTTT. Translated: CSARFAGGRRDTQYF.

This clonotype has at least ten counts. The chain recombines TRBV7-2 with TRBJ1-1; no reliable D call. Trimming pared 5 bases from V and 0 bases from J, leaving 16 bases between. CDR3 size: 16 residues. The germline CDR1 and CDR2 sequences are SGHTA and FQGNSA. The CDR3 sequence is CASSPRPAVMNTEAFF. The CDR3 DNA sequence: TGTGCCAGCAGCCCACGACCGGCGGTCATGAACACTGAAGCTTTCTTT.

This clonotype has just a few counts. V and J are TRBV30 and TRBJ1-5; D uncertain. Trimming took off 0 bases at V and 9 bases at J, with 9 bases between the two ends. Germline V gene lookup returns CDR1 GTSNPN and CDR2 SVGIG (reference sequence). The CDR3 sequence is 12 residues long. The CDR3 is CAWSVPHGPQHF. The CDR3, as DNA: TGTGCCTGGAGTGTACCCCATGGGCCCCAGCATTTT.

The rearrangement links TRBV29-1 to TRBJ1-1, with 9 bases identical to TRBD1. The length of the CDR3 is 15 residues. J was trimmed by 6 bases and V by 5 bases; bases with no gene match: 13. Germline V CDR1 and CDR2: SQVTM, ANQGSEA. CDR3 in amino acids: CSVQGPGTGKAEAFF. CDR3 nucleotide sequence: TGCAGCGTTCAGGGCCCCGGGACAGGGAAGGCTGAAGCTTTCTTT.

This clonotype showed up many times. This chain joins TRBV6-1 and TRBJ2-3; D could derive from TRBD1 or TRBD2 (6 bases each). This CDR3 contains 15 residues. Trimming shortened V by 1 base and J by 4 bases, and 12 bases separated the two germline ends. Germline CDR1 reads MNHNS; CDR2 reads SASEGT. The CDR3 is CASSEEQGGADTQYF. CDR3 sequence (DNA): TGTGCCAGCAGTGAAGAACAGGGAGGCGCAGATACGCAGTATTTT.

This clonotype was found many times. The J gene is TRBJ2-1, the V gene TRBV12-3 or TRBV12-4, with D perhaps assigned TRBD1 or TRBD2 (5 bases each). V shed 8 bases and J shed 5 bases, with 19 bases lying between them. The CDR3 extends over 15 amino acids. The CDR3: CASGRDPPGNNEQFF. The CDR3 nucleotides read TGTGCCAGCGGAAGGGACCCCCCGGGGAACAATGAGCAGTTCTTC.

This clonotype has a count of ten or more. The genes are TRBV2 and TRBJ2-7; D could derive from TRBD1 or TRBD2 (5 bases each). This CDR3 is 11 amino acids long. Between the trimmed V and J ends, which lost 8 bases and 6 bases, there was a span of 11 bases. Germline lookup yields CDR1 SNHLY and CDR2 FYNNEI. CDR3 coding DNA: TGTGCCAGCGGGAAGGGGACCGAGCAGTACTTC. Its translation: CASGKGTEQYF.

CDR3 amino acids: CASSQGRTSGRRSYNEQFF. The DNA for the CDR3 is TGTGCCAGCAGCCAAGGGCGGACTAGCGGGAGGCGGTCCTACAATGAGCAGTTCTTC. V usage is TRBV3-1 and J usage is TRBJ2-1; 14 nucleotides align to TRBD2. The V segment lost 1 base and the J segment 1 base; nucleotides outside the gene matches: 6. The CDR3 consists of 19 residues. In germline, CDR1 is LGHDT, CDR2 YNNKEL (reference sequence).

In its sample, this clonotype was seen a few times. The V call is TRBV4-3, the J call TRBJ2-6; D is ambiguous. This CDR3 region has 15 residues. Germline V lookup: CDR1 LGHNA, CDR2 YSLEER. V lost 1 base and J 2 bases, leaving 6 bases between the germline ends. The CDR3 loop is CASSQVFAGANVLTF. Here the CDR3 DNA reads TGCGCCAGCAGCCAAGTGTTTGCTGGGGCCAACGTCCTGACTTTC.

This clonotype showed up many times. The chain joins TRBV2 to TRBJ2-1, with 8 positions matching TRBD1. The CDR3 sequence is 13 residues long. V was pared by 7 bases and J by 2 bases, with 1 base of the junction left unmatched. CDR1 and CDR2 (germline): SNHLY, FYNNEI. CDR3 sequence reads: CASTGGPYNEQFF. In DNA, the CDR3 is TGTGCCAGCACAGGGGGCCCCTACAATGAGCAGTTCTTC. The whole variable domain, filled in from reference TRBV2 and TRBJ2-1, reads EPEVTQTPSHQVTQMGQEVILRCVPISNHLYFYWYRQILGQKVEFLVSFYNNEISEKSEIFDDQFSVERPDGSNFTLKIRSTKLEDSAMYFCASTGGPYNEQFFGPGTRLTVL.

As for this clonotype: Given a much more abundant clone one base away, this may be a read error. The chain is built from TRBV20-1 and TRBJ2-1, with 7 bases identical to TRBD2. Germline V gene data show CDR1 as DFQATT and CDR2 as SNEGSKA (reference sequence). This CDR3 has 14 amino acids. The junction had 6 bases not matched to a gene; V was cut back by 5 bases and J by 2 bases. The CDR3 reads CSAGGDSPYNEQFF. CDR3 in DNA: TGCAGTGCTGGGGGGGACTCCCCCTACAATGAGCAGTTCTTC.

This chain connects TRBV5-6 to TRBJ2-1; 7 bases are a match to TRBD2. Trimming removed 1 base from V and 5 bases from J; junction bases left unmatched: 3. Germline V gives CDR1 SGHDT, CDR2 YYEEEE. The CDR3 length is 14 residues. The CDR3 DNA sequence: TGTGCCAGCAGCTTGTCTAGCGGACACAATGAGCAGTTCTTC. Encoded protein: CASSLSSGHNEQFF. The whole variable domain, remainder taken from reference TRBV5-6 and TRBJ2-1, is DAGVTQSPTHLIKTRGQQVTLRCSPKSGHDTVSWYQQALGQGPQFIFQYYEEEERQRGNFPDRFSGHQFPNYSSELNVNALLLGDSALYLCASSLSSGHNEQFFGPGTRLTVL.